The T cell receptor beta chain described here comes from a study of Graves' ophthalmopathy and Graves' hyperthyroidism. TCR beta CDR3 amplification used RNA transcripts. RT-PCR with HTBI primers came first, then second-round multiplex PCR. TCRdb analysed the multiplex PCR reads with MiXCR anew, one entry per CDR3 protein. The table records roughly 50,000 distinct CDR3 sequences, 50% of them present only once. This CDR3 is 14 amino acids long. Per the germline V gene, CDR1 is DFQATT and CDR2 is SNEGSKA (reference sequence). V gave up 3 bases and J gave up 0 bases, with 10 bases separating them. This clonotype was recorded a few times.

This TCR was recovered from an adult man with Graves' ophthalmopathy. The source material was peripheral blood. The chain carries TRBV20-1 and TRBJ2-3, with D perhaps matching TRBD1 or TRBD2 (7 bases each). The CDR3 bases are TGCAGTGCTAGCAGGGGGGGGAGCACAGATACGCAGTATTTT. It is translated as CSASRGGSTDTQYF.